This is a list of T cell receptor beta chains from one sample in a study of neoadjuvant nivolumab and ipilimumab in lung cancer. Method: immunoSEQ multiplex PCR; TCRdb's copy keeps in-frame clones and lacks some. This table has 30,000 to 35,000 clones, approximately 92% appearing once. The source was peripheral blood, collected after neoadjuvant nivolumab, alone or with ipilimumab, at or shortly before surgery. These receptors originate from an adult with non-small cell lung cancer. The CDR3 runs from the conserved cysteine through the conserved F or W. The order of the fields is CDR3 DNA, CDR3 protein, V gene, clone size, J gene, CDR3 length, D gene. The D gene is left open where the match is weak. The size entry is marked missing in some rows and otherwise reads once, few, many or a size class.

CDR3 DNA: TGCGCCAGCAGCATCCGAACCAGAGAGACCCAGTACTTC
CDR3 protein: CASSIRTRETQYF
V gene: TRBV5-1
clone size: NA
J gene: TRBJ2-5
CDR3 length: 13
D gene: NA

CDR3 DNA: TGTGCCAGCAGCTTAGGCTACACCGGGGAGCTGTTTTTT
CDR3 protein: CASSLGYTGELFF
V gene: TRBV11-2
clone size: NA
J gene: TRBJ2-2
CDR3 length: 13
D gene: NA

CDR3 DNA: TGTGCCAGCGGGAACGGGCGGGGATACGAGCAGTACTTC
CDR3 protein: CASGNGRGYEQYF
V gene: TRBV2
clone size: NA
J gene: TRBJ2-7
CDR3 length: 13
D gene: NA

CDR3 DNA: TGTGCCACCAGCAGAGATGGAAAGAACACTGAAGCTTTCTTT
CDR3 protein: CATSRDGKNTEAFF
V gene: TRBV15
clone size: NA
J gene: TRBJ1-1
CDR3 length: 14
D gene: NA

CDR3 DNA: TGTGCCAGCAGCGCCGCCCCTCCGGGACAGGAGTCCTCTGGGGCCAACGTCCTGACTTTC
CDR3 protein: CASSAAPPGQESSGANVLTF
V gene: TRBV9
clone size: once
J gene: TRBJ2-6
CDR3 length: 20
D gene: TRBD1

CDR3 DNA: TGTGCCAGCAGCCTAGGGTCGGGGGGCCTCACAGATACGCAGTATTTT
CDR3 protein: CASSLGSGGLTDTQYF
V gene: TRBV5-4
clone size: NA
J gene: TRBJ2-3
CDR3 length: 16
D gene: NA

CDR3 DNA: TGTGCCAGCAGTGCCGTAGGGGGAGACTATGGCTACACCTTC
CDR3 protein: CASSAVGGDYGYTF
V gene: TRBV27
clone size: once
J gene: TRBJ1-2
CDR3 length: 14
D gene: NA

CDR3 DNA: TGTGCCAGCAGCTTGCTTCCGGGACTGGGCGAGCAGTACTTC
CDR3 protein: CASSLLPGLGEQYF
V gene: TRBV11-2
clone size: once
J gene: TRBJ2-7
CDR3 length: 14
D gene: NA

CDR3 DNA: TGTGCCAGCAGCTGGCGGGACTTCCATTCTAGCACAGATACGCAGTATTTT
CDR3 protein: CASSWRDFHSSTDTQYF
V gene: TRBV11-2
clone size: NA
J gene: TRBJ2-3
CDR3 length: 17
D gene: NA

CDR3 DNA: TGCAGTGCCGGGGGCCAAGAGACCCAGTACTTC
CDR3 protein: CSAGGQETQYF
V gene: TRBV20-1
clone size: NA
J gene: TRBJ2-5
CDR3 length: 11
D gene: NA

CDR3 DNA: TGTGCCAGCTCACCATTCAGGGACTCCTACGAGCAGTACTTC
CDR3 protein: CASSPFRDSYEQYF
V gene: TRBV18
clone size: NA
J gene: TRBJ2-7
CDR3 length: 14
D gene: NA

CDR3 DNA: TGTGCCAGCAGCCTGGACAGAACGGGCTACACCTTC
CDR3 protein: CASSLDRTGYTF
V gene: TRBV5-4
clone size: NA
J gene: TRBJ1-2
CDR3 length: 12
D gene: NA

CDR3 DNA: TGCGCCAGCAGCCAAGATGCGGCTTCCGAGACCCAGTACTTC
CDR3 protein: CASSQDAASETQYF
V gene: TRBV4-1
clone size: NA
J gene: TRBJ2-5
CDR3 length: 14
D gene: NA

CDR3 DNA: TGCGCCAGCAGCTCCGGTATGGACAGGGGAAGGAACACTGAAGCTTTCTTT
CDR3 protein: CASSSGMDRGRNTEAFF
V gene: TRBV5-1
clone size: once
J gene: TRBJ1-1
CDR3 length: 17
D gene: TRBD1

CDR3 DNA: TGTGCCAGCAGTGTATCAGGGAGTGCTGAAGCTTTCTTT
CDR3 protein: CASSVSGSAEAFF
V gene: TRBV6-1
clone size: NA
J gene: TRBJ1-1
CDR3 length: 13
D gene: NA

CDR3 DNA: TGTGCCAGCAGCTTAGGGACAGGATCGGAGACCCAGTACTTC
CDR3 protein: CASSLGTGSETQYF
V gene: TRBV7-6
clone size: NA
J gene: TRBJ2-5
CDR3 length: 14
D gene: TRBD1

CDR3 DNA: TGCGCCAGCAGCTCCCGAGCCGGGACAGGGGTAACTAACTATGGCTACACCTTC
CDR3 protein: CASSSRAGTGVTNYGYTF
V gene: TRBV5-1
clone size: NA
J gene: TRBJ1-2
CDR3 length: 18
D gene: TRBD1

CDR3 DNA: TGTGCCAGCAGTACTCGACAGGGTTATCAGCCCCAGCATTTT
CDR3 protein: CASSTRQGYQPQHF
V gene: TRBV6-5
clone size: NA
J gene: TRBJ1-5
CDR3 length: 14
D gene: TRBD1

CDR3 DNA: TGTGCCAGCGCAGGACAGGAGAACACTGAAGCTTTCTTT
CDR3 protein: CASAGQENTEAFF
V gene: TRBV6-1
clone size: NA
J gene: TRBJ1-1
CDR3 length: 13
D gene: TRBD1

CDR3 DNA: TGCAGCGTCACTACGAACACTGAAGCTTTCTTT
CDR3 protein: CSVTTNTEAFF
V gene: TRBV29-1
clone size: few
J gene: TRBJ1-1
CDR3 length: 11
D gene: NA

CDR3 DNA: TGTGCCAGCAGCCGGGGGGTTGACGAGCAAGAGACCCAGTACTTC
CDR3 protein: CASSRGVDEQETQYF
V gene: TRBV9
clone size: NA
J gene: TRBJ2-5
CDR3 length: 15
D gene: TRBD2

CDR3 DNA: TGTGCCAGTAGTATAGTACAGAACACTGAAGCTTTCTTT
CDR3 protein: CASSIVQNTEAFF
V gene: TRBV19
clone size: NA
J gene: TRBJ1-1
CDR3 length: 13
D gene: NA

CDR3 DNA: TGCGCCAGCAGCCTAGACCCTAGCGGGGGGTACAATGAGCAGTTCTTC
CDR3 protein: CASSLDPSGGYNEQFF
V gene: TRBV5-1
clone size: once
J gene: TRBJ2-1
CDR3 length: 16
D gene: TRBD2

CDR3 DNA: TGTGCCAGCAGCTTGGAGAGGGGGGAGCTGTTTTTT
CDR3 protein: CASSLERGELFF
V gene: TRBV5-4
clone size: NA
J gene: TRBJ2-2
CDR3 length: 12
D gene: NA

CDR3 DNA: TGTGCCAGCAGCTTGGCCGGGACAGGGGAATTCACTGAAGCTTTCTTT
CDR3 protein: CASSLAGTGEFTEAFF
V gene: TRBV5-4
clone size: NA
J gene: TRBJ1-1
CDR3 length: 16
D gene: TRBD1

CDR3 DNA: TGTGCCAGCAGTGCAGGGGTTGATCAGCCCCAGCATTTT
CDR3 protein: CASSAGVDQPQHF
V gene: TRBV6-1
clone size: once
J gene: TRBJ1-5
CDR3 length: 13
D gene: NA